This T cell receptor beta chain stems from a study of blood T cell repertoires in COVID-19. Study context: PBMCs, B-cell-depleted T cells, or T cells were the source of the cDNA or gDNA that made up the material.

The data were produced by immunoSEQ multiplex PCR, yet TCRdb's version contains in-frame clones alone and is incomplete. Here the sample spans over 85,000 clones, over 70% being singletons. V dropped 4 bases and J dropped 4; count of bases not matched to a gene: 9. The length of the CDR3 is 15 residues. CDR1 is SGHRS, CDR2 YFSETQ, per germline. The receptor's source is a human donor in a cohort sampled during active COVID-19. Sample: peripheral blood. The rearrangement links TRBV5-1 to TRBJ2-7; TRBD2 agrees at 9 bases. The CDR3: CASSPTSGRTYEQYF. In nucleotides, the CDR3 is TGCGCCAGCAGCCCAACAAGCGGGAGGACTTACGAGCAGTACTTC. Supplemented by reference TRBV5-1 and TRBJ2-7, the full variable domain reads KAGVTQTPRYLIKTRGQQVTLSCSPISGHRSVSWYQQTPGQGLQFLFEYFSETQRNKGNFPGRFSGRQFSNSRSEMNVSTLELGDSALYLCASSPTSGRTYEQYFGPGTRLTVT.